This TCR beta chain was captured by sequencing in a study of shared clonotypes between healthy human individuals. Study-wide context: Each donor contributed plates that comprised three CD4 naive, three CD4 memory, two CD8 naive and one CD8 memory.

Profiled with immunoSEQ multiplex PCR; TCRdb holds only in-frame clones, not every one. The repertoire includes millions of clones, around 95% of them detected once, and 0.1% to 0.15% sits in the top ten. In the case of this clone: The antigen is unknown.

V was pared by 1 base and J by 1 base, with 8 bases between. Per germline, CDR1 SEHNR and CDR2 FQNEAQ (reference sequence). The length of the CDR3 is 14 residues. Study findings and constraints: Naive subsets, compared against memory subsets, generally had larger estimated richness values. Generation probabilities were higher for clonotypes shared across all four sorted-subset donors than for unshared ones.

The split of CD4+ cells yielded CD45RA+ naive and CD45RA-negative memory subsets. The V and J genes are TRBV7-9 and TRBJ2-7; a weak D match, TRBD1 (5 bases). This TCR came from a man aged 18 to 29 in good health. The sequencing sample was made of naive CD4+ T cells sorted from blood. As to subset: CD45RA+ positively selected. CDR3 DNA: TGTGCCAGCAGCTTAGAGGGGAAGTCCTACGAGCAGTACTTC. Translation: CASSLEGKSYEQYF.